This entry features one TCR beta chain sequence. The antigen is undetermined. Germline CDR1 and CDR2: MGHRA and YSYEKL. After removal of 1 base from V and 6 bases from J, the junction contained 8 bases not matched to a gene. CDR3 length: 15 amino acids. This specimen belongs to a study of shared clonotypes between healthy human individuals. Study-wide context: Per-donor plates numbered three CD4 naive, three CD4 memory, two CD8 naive and one CD8 memory. General observations from the study: Clonotype sharing among donors, it was expected, would be affected by sequencing depth. Sampling covered blood only; tissue repertoires likely differ. Between a handful of donors, naive CD4 clonotypes were shared at a level of around 4.8%.

Assay used: immunoSEQ multiplex PCR; TCRdb lists only in-frame clones, some missing. The table records over 700,000 clones, around 77% of them present only once. This clonotype was obtained from a woman in her 30s in good health. V usage is TRBV4-1 and J usage is TRBJ2-7; TRBD2 agrees at 8 bases. The sample was memory CD4+ T cells sorted from blood. The subset: CD45RA-negative fraction. CDR3 in amino acids: CASSQVSGIPGEQYF. DNA for the CDR3: TGCGCCAGCAGCCAAGTTAGCGGGATACCGGGCGAGCAGTACTTC.